These T cell receptor beta chains were read from a single sample in a study. TCRdb analysed the RT-PCR reads with MiXCR anew, one entry per CDR3 protein. The profile shows about 680,000 distinct CDR3 sequences, 14% of them singletons. Sequenced sample: memory CD4+ T cells from blood. The receptors were gathered from a female donor in good health, serving as a healthy control. The CDR3 runs from the conserved cysteine through the conserved F or W. A D gene is named only where the DNA matches it firmly. Not every row has a clone size; where given, it reads once, few, many or a size class.

CDR3 DNA	CDR3 protein	V gene	J gene	CDR3 length	D gene	clone size
TGCAGCGTTTTGGTTCCGGGAACCCCTCTCGAGCAGTACTTC	CSVLVPGTPLEQYF	TRBV29-1	TRBJ2-7	14	.	few
TGCGCCAGCAGCCAAGATGGGACAGGGGGCAATGAGCAGTTCTTC	CASSQDGTGGNEQFF	TRBV4-3	TRBJ2-1	15	TRBD1	few
TGTGCCAGCAGCTTAGACCCAGGATCGGAGACCCAGTACTTC	CASSLDPGSETQYF	TRBV7-2	TRBJ2-5	14	.	many
TGTGCCATCGAAGATCGGTCAGGCAACTCTGGAAACACCATATATTTT	CAIEDRSGNSGNTIYF	TRBV10-3	TRBJ1-3	16	.	few
TGCGCCAGCAGCTTGCGGGACCTGGACAGGAGAATCGGCGAGCAGTACTTC	CASSLRDLDRRIGEQYF	TRBV5-1	TRBJ2-7	17	TRBD1	.
TGTGCCAGCAACGGACAGGGGAACACTGAAGCTTTCTTT	CASNGQGNTEAFF	TRBV27	TRBJ1-1	13	TRBD1	few
TGTGCCAGCAGCACCGGGCCTCACTCACCCCTCCACTTT	CASSTGPHSPLHF	TRBV7-9	TRBJ1-6	13	.	few
TGTGCCAGCAGCTTAGCCAGTCGCCCGTCCGAGCAGTACTTC	CASSLASRPSEQYF	TRBV7-2	TRBJ2-7	14	.	many
TGTGCCAGCAGCTTAGACTGGGGCGAGCAGTACTTC	CASSLDWGEQYF	TRBV7-2	TRBJ2-7	12	.	many
TGTGCCAGCAGTTTACCCTCGTTGGGGGGTGAAGGCTACACCTTC	CASSLPSLGGEGYTF	TRBV28	TRBJ1-2	15	.	.
TGTGCCAGCAGCTTCGGGACAGCGGTGGGCACTGAAGCTTTCTTT	CASSFGTAVGTEAFF	TRBV2	TRBJ1-1	15	TRBD1	.
TGTGCCAGCAGCGGGGGGGGTAGCGGGAGGGCGAACACCGGGGAGCTGTTTTTT	CASSGGGSGRANTGELFF	TRBV9	TRBJ2-2	18	TRBD2	.
TGTGCCAGCAGCCCAGGACAGGGAGTGAACACTGAAGCTTTCTTT	CASSPGQGVNTEAFF	TRBV11-2	TRBJ1-1	15	TRBD1	few
TGTGCCAGCAGTTACTCGAGAGCATCTAATGAAAAACTGTTTTTT	CASSYSRASNEKLFF	TRBV6-2/TRBV6-3	TRBJ1-4	15	.	.
TGTGCCAGCAGCTTAGATTTGGGGACAGGGGGCTTTCGGGGTCAGTTCTTC	CASSLDLGTGGFRGQFF	TRBV7-2	TRBJ2-1	17	TRBD1	few